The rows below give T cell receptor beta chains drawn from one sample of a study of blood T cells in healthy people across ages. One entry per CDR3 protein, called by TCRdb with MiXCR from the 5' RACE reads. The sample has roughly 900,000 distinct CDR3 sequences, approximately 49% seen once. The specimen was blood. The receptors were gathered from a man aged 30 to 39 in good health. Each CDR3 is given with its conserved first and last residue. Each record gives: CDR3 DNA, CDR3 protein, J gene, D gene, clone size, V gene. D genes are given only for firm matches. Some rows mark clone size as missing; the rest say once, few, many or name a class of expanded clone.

TGTGCCAGCAGAGCGAGCGGGGGGACCTACAATGAGCAGTTCTTC | CASRASGGTYNEQFF | TRBJ2-1 | TRBD2 | NA | TRBV6-5
TGTGCCAGCAGTTTTAGGGGGGGCAAAGAGCAGTACTTC | CASSFRGGKEQYF | TRBJ2-5 | NA | few | TRBV27
TGTGCCAGCAGCAGTAGCGTAAGCGGGGGGCCTCAAGAGACCCAGTACTTC | CASSSSVSGGPQETQYF | TRBJ2-5 | NA | NA | TRBV21-1
TGTGCCAGCAGCCTAATTGTTGACAGGGTCACAGATACGCAGTATTTT | CASSLIVDRVTDTQYF | TRBJ2-3 | TRBD1 | NA | TRBV11-2
TGCGCCAGCAGCAAGCGACAGGGGCTCACAGATACGCAGTATTTT | CASSKRQGLTDTQYF | TRBJ2-3 | TRBD1 | NA | TRBV4-3
TGCAGTGCTAATCAGGGGGCCTATACTGAAGCTTTCTTT | CSANQGAYTEAFF | TRBJ1-1 | TRBD1 | NA | TRBV20-1
TGTGCCAGCAGCAGGACAGGGTATTTAAACGAGCAGTACTTC | CASSRTGYLNEQYF | TRBJ2-7 | TRBD1 | NA | TRBV27
TGTGCCAGCGGGGACACCACCTACGAGCAGTACTTC | CASGDTTYEQYF | TRBJ2-7 | NA | NA | TRBV28
TGTGCCAGCAGTGCCACAGGGGGCCAAAGAGAGACCCAGTACTTC | CASSATGGQRETQYF | TRBJ2-5 | TRBD1 | NA | TRBV25-1
TGTGCCAGCAGCCTTATTAAAGAGACCCAGTACTTC | CASSLIKETQYF | TRBJ2-5 | NA | NA | TRBV3-1
TGTGCCAGCAGCTACCATAGGACAGACAATGAGCAGTACTTC | CASSYHRTDNEQYF | TRBJ2-7 | NA | few | TRBV7-2
TGTGCCAGCAGCTTATTGAGCGGGAGCTCCTACGAGCAGTACTTC | CASSLLSGSSYEQYF | TRBJ2-7 | TRBD2 | few | TRBV11-2
TGCGCCAGCAGCCAAGGAGAGGGGGCTGGTCAGCCCCAGCATTTT | CASSQGEGAGQPQHF | TRBJ1-5 | TRBD1 | NA | TRBV4-3
TGCAGTGCGTTTGACAGGGTAGGGCGTTCCGAGCAGTACTTC | CSAFDRVGRSEQYF | TRBJ2-7 | TRBD1 | NA | TRBV20-1
TGTGCCAGCTCCCACGAAGGAAACGTCTACAATGAGCAGTTCTTC | CASSHEGNVYNEQFF | TRBJ2-1 | NA | NA | TRBV6-5
TGCAGCGTTGAAGATGGGGAAAGGGAAACCTACGAGCAGTACTTC | CSVEDGERETYEQYF | TRBJ2-7 | NA | once | TRBV29-1
TGTGCCAGCAGTTTAGACGGCCACAACTATGGCTACACCTTC | CASSLDGHNYGYTF | TRBJ1-2 | NA | few | TRBV27
TGCGCCAGCAGATCAACAAGGGGTAAGGAAGAAAAACTGTTTTTT | CASRSTRGKEEKLFF | TRBJ1-4 | NA | NA | TRBV5-1
TGCGCCAGCAGTCAGTGGGCAGGCAGCTCCTACGAGCAGTACTTC | CASSQWAGSSYEQYF | TRBJ2-7 | NA | few | TRBV5-1
TGTGCCAGCAGCTCCTCAATTGGGACAGAGTCAGATACGCAGTATTTT | CASSSSIGTESDTQYF | TRBJ2-3 | TRBD1 | NA | TRBV11-2
TGTGCCAGCAGCTTAGAATTGGGTCTAGATTCCCCCGAGCAGTACTTC | CASSLELGLDSPEQYF | TRBJ2-7 | NA | once | TRBV7-2
TGCAGTGCTAGGCCCAGCATCTCCGATGAGCAGTTCTTC | CSARPSISDEQFF | TRBJ2-1 | NA | NA | TRBV20-1
TGCGCCAGCAGCCAAGATATCCTCGCCAGGTCAGGGGATCAGCCCCAGCATTTT | CASSQDILARSGDQPQHF | TRBJ1-5 | NA | NA | TRBV4-1
TGTGCCAGCAGTGAACAAGTGGGGGCCTCCTACGAGCAGTACTTC | CASSEQVGASYEQYF | TRBJ2-7 | NA | NA | TRBV6-4
TGTGCCAGCAGCTTATTCAGGGGGTTGACGGATTCACCCCTCCACTTT | CASSLFRGLTDSPLHF | TRBJ1-6 | TRBD1 | few | TRBV7-2